The 8 T cell receptor beta chains below all came from one sample that was sequenced in a study of Tregs in tolerant kidney transplant recipients. Profiled with immunoSEQ multiplex PCR; TCRdb holds only in-frame clones, not every one. This sample has 90,000 to 130,000 clones, with almost 90% found just once. This specimen consisted of CD4+ T cells from blood, obtained before the transplant. Receptors originate from a human donor who received a combined kidney and bone marrow transplant.

The V call is TRBV10-2, the J call TRBJ2-3, with TRBD2 identical over 9 bases. Germline CDR1 is WSHSY and CDR2 is SAAADI. The CDR3 is 14 residues long. V shed 8 bases, J shed 1 base, and the junction held 4 bases outside the gene matches. The CDR3 DNA sequence: TGCGCCAGCTGGGTAGCGGGAGGCACAGATACGCAGTATTTT. Protein sequence: CASWVAGGTDTQYF.

V gene TRBV30 combines with J gene TRBJ1-3, with 7 bases identical to TRBD1. Trimming at V came to 3 bases and at J to 3 bases, leaving 5 bases not matched to a gene. CDR1 is GTSNPN, CDR2 SVGIG, per germline (reference sequence). The CDR3 consists of 14 residues. CDR3 region: CAWRRQGLGNTIYF. The CDR3 nucleotides are TGTGCCTGGAGGAGACAGGGCCTTGGAAACACCATATATTTT.

The chain couples TRBV11-2 to TRBJ1-2; 8 bases map to TRBD1. Germline assignment: CDR1 SGHAT and CDR2 FQNNGV. Trimming at V came to 5 bases and at J to 8 bases, leaving 10 bases not matched to a gene. This CDR3 spans 14 amino acids. The CDR3 loop is CASSRLGQVGGYTF. Written as DNA, the CDR3 is TGTGCCAGCAGCCGACTGGGACAGGTTGGCGGCTACACCTTC.

This clone was observed a few times. This chain uses TRBV6-6 with TRBJ1-2, with D uncertain. The length of the CDR3 is 12 residues. V lost 5 bases to trimming and J lost 4 bases, with 8 bases between them. In germline, CDR1 is MNHNY, CDR2 SVGAGI (reference sequence). In nucleotides, the CDR3 is TGTGCCAGCAGTCCGCCCAGCTATGGCTACACCTTC. It specifies CASSPPSYGYTF.

The V call is TRBV5-1, the J call TRBJ2-5; 8 bases are shared with TRBD1. Germline CDR1 and CDR2: SGHRS and YFSETQ. V shed 2 bases, J shed 5 bases, and the junction held 2 bases outside the gene matches. This CDR3 is 13 amino acids long. The CDR3 reads CASSFTGGETQYF. DNA for the CDR3: TGCGCCAGCAGCTTTACAGGGGGGGAGACCCAGTACTTC.

The rearrangement joins TRBV10-3 to TRBJ1-1; 11 bases agree with TRBD1. Germline V gene data show CDR1 as ENHRY and CDR2 as SYGVKD. CDR3 length equals 14 residues. The J segment lost 4 bases and the V segment lost 9 bases, leaving 7 bases of the junction unmatched. CDR3 protein: CAIHPGQGGTEAFF. As DNA, the CDR3 is TGTGCCATACACCCGGGACAGGGGGGCACTGAAGCTTTCTTT.

This clone was observed a few times. This chain links TRBV7-8 with TRBJ1-2; no clear D. There are 12 residues in the CDR3. Trimming shortened V by 2 bases and J by 8 bases, and 9 bases separated the two germline ends. CDR1 is SGHVS and CDR2 is FQNEAQ in the germline V gene. The CDR3 DNA follows: TGTGCCAGCAGCTTAAATTCTCTGGGCTACACCTTC. Its protein product is CASSLNSLGYTF.

The chain employs TRBV15 and TRBJ2-7; 11 nucleotides match TRBD2. Germline V lookup: CDR1 LNHNV, CDR2 YYDKDF (reference sequence). This CDR3 is 17 amino acids long. Trimming at V came to 3 bases and at J to 7 bases, leaving 14 bases not matched to a gene. In DNA, the CDR3 is TGTGCCACCAGCAGGGGCGGCGGGACTAGCGGCAACGCAGAGCAGTACTTC. Its translation: CATSRGGGTSGNAEQYF.